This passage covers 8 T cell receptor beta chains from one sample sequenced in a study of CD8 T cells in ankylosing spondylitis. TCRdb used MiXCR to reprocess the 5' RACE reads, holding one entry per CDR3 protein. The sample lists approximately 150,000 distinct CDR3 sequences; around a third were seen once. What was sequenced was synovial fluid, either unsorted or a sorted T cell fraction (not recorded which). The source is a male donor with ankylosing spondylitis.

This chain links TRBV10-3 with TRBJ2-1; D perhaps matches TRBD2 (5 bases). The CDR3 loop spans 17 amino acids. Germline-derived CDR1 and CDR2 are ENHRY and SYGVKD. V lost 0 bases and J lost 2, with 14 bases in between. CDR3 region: CAISESRGNPPYNEQFF. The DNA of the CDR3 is TGTGCCATCAGTGAGTCGAGAGGGAATCCCCCCTACAATGAGCAGTTCTTC.

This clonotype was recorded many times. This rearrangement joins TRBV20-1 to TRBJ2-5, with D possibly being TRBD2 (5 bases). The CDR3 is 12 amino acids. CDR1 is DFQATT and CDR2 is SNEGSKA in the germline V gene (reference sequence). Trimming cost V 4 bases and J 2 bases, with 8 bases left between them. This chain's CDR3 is CSAKDWQETQYF. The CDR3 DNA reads TGCAGTGCTAAGGACTGGCAAGAGACCCAGTACTTC.

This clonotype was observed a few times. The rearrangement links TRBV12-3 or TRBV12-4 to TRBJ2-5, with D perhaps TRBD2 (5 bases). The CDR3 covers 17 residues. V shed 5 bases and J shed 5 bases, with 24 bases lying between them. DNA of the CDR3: TGTGCCAGCAGTATCCTACGATTAGGGAGCCCCGGGGAGACCCAGTACTTC. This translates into CASSILRLGSPGETQYF.

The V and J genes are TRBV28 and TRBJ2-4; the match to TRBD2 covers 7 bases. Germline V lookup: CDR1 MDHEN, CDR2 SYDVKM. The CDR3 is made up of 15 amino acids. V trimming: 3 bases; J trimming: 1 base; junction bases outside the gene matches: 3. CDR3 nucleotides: TGTGCCAGCAGTTTTGGGGGGGGGGCCAAAAACATTCAGTACTTC. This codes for CASSFGGGAKNIQYF.

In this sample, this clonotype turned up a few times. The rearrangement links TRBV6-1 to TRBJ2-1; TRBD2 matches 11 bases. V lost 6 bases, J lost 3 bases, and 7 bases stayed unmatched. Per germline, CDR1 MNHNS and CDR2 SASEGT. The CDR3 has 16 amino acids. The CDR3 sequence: CASRKTSGAHYNEQFF. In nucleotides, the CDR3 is TGTGCCAGCAGGAAGACTAGCGGGGCCCACTACAATGAGCAGTTCTTC.

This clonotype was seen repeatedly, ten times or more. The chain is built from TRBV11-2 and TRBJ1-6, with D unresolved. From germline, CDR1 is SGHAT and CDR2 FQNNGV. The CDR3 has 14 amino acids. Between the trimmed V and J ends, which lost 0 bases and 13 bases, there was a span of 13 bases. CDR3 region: CASSLDHGVPPLHF. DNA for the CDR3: TGTGCCAGCAGCTTAGATCACGGGGTGCCGCCCCTCCACTTT.

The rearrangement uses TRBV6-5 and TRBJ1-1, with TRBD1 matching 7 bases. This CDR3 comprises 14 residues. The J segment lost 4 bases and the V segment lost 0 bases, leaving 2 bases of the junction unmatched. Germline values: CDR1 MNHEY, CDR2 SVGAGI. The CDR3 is CASSYSTGTTEAFF. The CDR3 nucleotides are TGTGCCAGCAGTTACTCGACAGGGACCACTGAAGCTTTCTTT.

The CDR3 region is CASRPPSGRAGETQYF. CDR3 sequence (DNA): TGTGCCAGCAGGCCACCTAGCGGGAGGGCAGGAGAGACCCAGTACTTC. V usage is TRBV7-2 and J usage is TRBJ2-5; 12 bases fit TRBD2. The CDR3 is made up of 16 amino acids. J lost 4 bases, V lost 6 bases, and 9 bases had no gene match. CDR1 is SGHTA, CDR2 FQGNSA, per germline.